These 17 T cell receptor beta chains originate from one sample sequenced in a study of OX40 agonist ivuxolimab in advanced cancers. The library came from the immunoSEQ multiplex PCR assay. Not all clones reach the TCRdb copy of this immuneACCESS table, which keeps in-frame sequences only. Checked studies attribute under half of the gap to unresolved V genes and leave the rest unexplained. The sample table lists 65,000 to 80,000 clones, about 85% of them with a count of one. The top ten clonotypes cover 0.8% to 1% of the sample. The starting material was CD4+ or CD8+ T cells sorted from blood, obtained in a trial of the OX40 agonist ivuxolimab. The origin of the receptors is an adult with an advanced solid tumor such as melanoma, head and neck, liver or kidney cancer.

The V gene is TRBV27, the J gene TRBJ1-5; 7 bases agree with TRBD1. This CDR3 spans 15 amino acids. CDR1 MNHEY and CDR2 SMNVEV come from the germline V gene (reference sequence). V lost 10 bases and J lost 0; bases outside the gene matches: 9. Here the CDR3 DNA reads TGTGCCAACAGGAGGGGGCTCTTTAGCAATCAGCCCCAGCATTTT. It is translated as CANRRGLFSNQPQHF.

The chain couples TRBV5-1 to TRBJ2-3; 7 bases line up with TRBD2. The CDR3 sequence is 14 residues long. CDR1 SGHRS and CDR2 YFSETQ come from the germline V gene. V lost 2 bases and J lost 3; bases outside the gene matches: 3. The CDR3 sequence is CASSLMGGTDTQYF. The CDR3 nucleotides are TGCGCCAGCAGCTTAATGGGGGGGACAGATACGCAGTATTTT.

The chain recombines TRBV6-1 with TRBJ1-1; 7 bases are shared with TRBD1. CDR1 is MNHNS, CDR2 SASEGT, per germline. V was pared by 6 bases and J by 1 base, with 5 bases of the junction left unmatched. The CDR3 totals 14 residues. In nucleotides, the CDR3 is TGTGCCAGCAGGGATCAGGGGGGGAACACTGAAGCTTTCTTT. Protein sequence: CASRDQGGNTEAFF.

Concerning this clone itself: The sample contains more than one DNA sequence encoding this CDR3. The chain is built from TRBV7-9 and TRBJ2-2, with 10 bases identical to TRBD2. V was clipped by 2 bases and J by 6 bases; unmatched bases: 3. This CDR3 has 15 residues. Germline CDR1 reads SEHNR; CDR2 reads FQNEAQ (reference sequence). CDR3 DNA sequence: TGTGCCAGCAGCTTACTAGCGGGAGAGTCCGGGGAGCTGTTTTTT. Amino acids: CASSLLAGESGELFF.

V gene TRBV19 combines with J gene TRBJ1-5; 8 bases align to TRBD1. The trim removed 7 bases at V and 2 bases at J, leaving 4 bases unmatched. There are 14 residues in the CDR3. The germline gives CDR1 LNHDA, CDR2 SQIVND (reference sequence). CDR3 sequence (DNA): TGTGCCAGTACCGGGACAGGTGGCAATCAGCCCCAGCATTTT. Residues: CASTGTGGNQPQHF.

The rearrangement links TRBV9 to TRBJ2-1, with D unclear. This CDR3 has 12 residues. V was cut by 5 bases and J by 7 bases, with 10 bases left in between. Germline V gene lookup returns CDR1 SGDLS and CDR2 YYNGEE. The CDR3 sequence: CASSKRVNEQFF. CDR3 nucleotide sequence: TGTGCCAGCAGTAAAAGGGTGAATGAGCAGTTCTTC.

This chain links TRBV5-1 with TRBJ2-3; the D is unclear. CDR1 is SGHRS, CDR2 YFSETQ, per germline. The CDR3 covers 15 residues. The ends were cut back, 4 bases at V and 0 bases at J, with 12 bases in the middle. As DNA, the CDR3 is TGCGCCAGCAGCCCTCAGTCCGCTAGCACAGATACGCAGTATTTT. This codes for CASSPQSASTDTQYF.

The genes are TRBV19 and TRBJ1-4; 7 bases map to TRBD1. Germline V lookup: CDR1 LNHDA, CDR2 SQIVND (reference sequence). This CDR3 spans 15 amino acids. V lost 4 bases, J lost 4 bases, and 6 bases stayed unmatched. The CDR3 region is CASSTRTGGNEKLFF. CDR3 coding DNA: TGTGCCAGTAGTACAAGGACAGGTGGTAATGAAAAACTGTTTTTT.

The chain recombines TRBV6-4 with TRBJ2-7; 16 bases are a match to TRBD2. Unmatched junction bases numbered 5, after V lost 2 bases and J lost 4 bases. Germline values: CDR1 MRHNA, CDR2 SNTAGT. The CDR3 covers 17 residues. CDR3 DNA sequence: TGTGCCAGCAGTGACAGCGGGACTAGCGGGAGGGTATACGAGCAGTACTTC. Translation gives CASSDSGTSGRVYEQYF.

This chain links TRBV5-1 with TRBJ1-6, with TRBD1 identical over 10 bases. The CDR3 runs 16 residues. V lost 4 bases and J lost 10; bases outside the gene matches: 11. Germline V CDR1 and CDR2: SGHRS, YFSETQ. Here the CDR3 reads CASSGTFGTGESPLHF. The CDR3 coding sequence is TGCGCCAGCAGCGGAACCTTCGGGACAGGGGAATCACCCCTCCACTTT.

This clone has only a few counts. V usage is TRBV6-6 and J usage is TRBJ2-3; D is possibly TRBD1 (6 bases). V was trimmed by 2 bases and J by 0 bases, leaving 12 bases between them. In germline, CDR1 is MNHNY, CDR2 SVGAGI (reference sequence). The length of the CDR3 is 16 residues. CDR3 amino acids: CASSYTGHTSTDTQYF. CDR3 nucleotides: TGTGCCAGCAGTTACACGGGACACACTAGCACAGATACGCAGTATTTT.

The chain couples TRBV19 to TRBJ1-5; possible D gene TRBD1, 5 bases. Germline V gene lookup returns CDR1 LNHDA and CDR2 SQIVND (reference sequence). The CDR3 covers 15 residues. V gave up 0 bases and J gave up 0 bases, with 6 bases separating them. The CDR3 nucleotides read TGTGCCAGTAGTATAGACAGGGTTAGCAATCAGCCCCAGCATTTT. Its translation is CASSIDRVSNQPQHF.

This chain links TRBV6-1 with TRBJ1-3, with D unresolved. Germline loops: CDR1 MNHNS, CDR2 SASEGT. Trimming shortened V by 6 bases and J by 3 bases, and 6 bases separated the two germline ends. This CDR3 has 12 amino acids. CDR3 amino acids: CASREGGNTIYF. The CDR3, as DNA: TGTGCCAGCAGGGAGGGTGGAAACACCATATATTTT.

CDR3 amino acids: CASSLGATGANVLTF. DNA for the CDR3: TGTGCCAGCAGCTTAGGGGCGACTGGGGCCAACGTCCTGACTTTC. The chain uses TRBV5-6 and TRBJ2-6; possibly TRBD1 for D (5 bases). V was clipped by 2 bases and J by 2 bases, with 8 bases between them. Germline values: CDR1 SGHDT, CDR2 YYEEEE. The CDR3 is 15 amino acids.

This chain uses TRBV15 with TRBJ1-2; tentatively, D is TRBD1 (5 bases). Germline V CDR1 and CDR2: LNHNV, YYDKDF (reference sequence). This CDR3 is 14 amino acids long. V was trimmed by 1 base and J by 3 bases, leaving 9 bases between them. DNA of the CDR3: TGTGCCACCAGCAGAGCTGGGGCCGACTATGGCTACACCTTC. This gives the protein CATSRAGADYGYTF.

This clone was recorded a few times. This rearrangement joins TRBV18 to TRBJ2-7; D is perhaps TRBD1 or TRBD2 (5 bases each). Germline loops: CDR1 KGHSH, CDR2 LQKENI. The CDR3 is 14 residues long. Trimming left V 2 bases short and J 6 bases short, with 14 bases between. The CDR3, as DNA: TGTGCCAGCTCACCAGACGGCAGGGACGCCGAGCAGTACTTC. Its translation: CASSPDGRDAEQYF.

V usage is TRBV9 and J usage is TRBJ1-1; 7 bases are a match to TRBD1. J lost 6 bases, V lost 4 bases, and 15 bases had no gene match. CDR3 length: 16 residues. Germline V gives CDR1 SGDLS, CDR2 YYNGEE. CDR3 bases: TGTGCCAGCAGCCCGCAAGGGGGTTCCGGGACAGCTGAAGCTTTCTTT. Protein: CASSPQGGSGTAEAFF.